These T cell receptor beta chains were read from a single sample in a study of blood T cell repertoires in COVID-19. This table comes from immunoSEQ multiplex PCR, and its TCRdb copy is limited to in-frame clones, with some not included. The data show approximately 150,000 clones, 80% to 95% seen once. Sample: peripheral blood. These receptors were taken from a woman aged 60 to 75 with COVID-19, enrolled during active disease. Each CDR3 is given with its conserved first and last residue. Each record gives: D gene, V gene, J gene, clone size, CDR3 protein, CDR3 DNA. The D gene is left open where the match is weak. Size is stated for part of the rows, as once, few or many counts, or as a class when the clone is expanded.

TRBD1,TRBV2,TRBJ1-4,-,CASNYRGRDEKLFF,TGTGCCAGCAACTACAGGGGGCGCGATGAAAAACTGTTTTTT
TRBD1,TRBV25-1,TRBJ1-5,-,CASSDRTGEDQPQHF,TGTGCCAGCAGTGATAGGACAGGGGAGGATCAGCCCCAGCATTTT
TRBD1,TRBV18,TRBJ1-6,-,CASSPDRVGGSPLHF,TGTGCCAGCTCACCAGACAGGGTCGGAGGTTCACCCCTCCACTTT
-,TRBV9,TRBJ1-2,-,CASSVGGGEGYGYTF,TGTGCCAGCAGCGTAGGAGGGGGAGAGGGCTATGGCTACACCTTC
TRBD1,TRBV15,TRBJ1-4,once,CATSRDRTGESEKLFF,TGTGCCACCAGCAGAGATCGGACAGGGGAAAGTGAAAAACTGTTTTTT
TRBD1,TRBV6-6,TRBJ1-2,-,CASSKRTGSYGYTF,TGTGCCAGCAGTAAAAGGACAGGGAGCTATGGCTACACCTTC
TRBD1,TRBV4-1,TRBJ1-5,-,CASSSQGLRNQPQHF,TGCGCCAGCAGCTCACAGGGGCTGCGCAATCAGCCCCAGCATTTT
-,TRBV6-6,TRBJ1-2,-,CASSYSAGMDYGYTF,TGTGCCAGCAGTTACTCGGCAGGGATGGACTATGGCTACACCTTC
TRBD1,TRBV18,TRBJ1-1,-,CASSPRDRGTEAFF,TGTGCCAGCTCACCGAGAGACAGGGGAACTGAAGCTTTCTTT
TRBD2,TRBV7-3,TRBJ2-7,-,CASVLPGLGYEQYF,TGTGCCAGCGTCCTACCGGGACTAGGATACGAGCAGTACTTC
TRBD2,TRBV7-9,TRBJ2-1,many,CAKKRGGYNEQFF,TGTGCCAAGAAACGGGGGGGTTACAATGAGCAGTTCTTC
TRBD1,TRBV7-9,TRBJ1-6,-,CASSLAADRGSPLHF,TGTGCCAGCAGCTTAGCTGCGGACAGGGGGTCACCCCTCCACTTT
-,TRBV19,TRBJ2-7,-,CASSPNEGIEQYF,TGTGCCAGTAGTCCGAACGAGGGAATCGAGCAGTACTTC
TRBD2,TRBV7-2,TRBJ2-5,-,CASSSRGEPSGGASETQYF,TGTGCCAGCAGCTCCCGAGGGGAACCTAGCGGGGGGGCGTCAGAGACCCAGTACTTC
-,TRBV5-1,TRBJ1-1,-,CASSLGEGWNTEAFF,TGCGCCAGCAGCTTGGGCGAGGGATGGAACACTGAAGCTTTCTTT
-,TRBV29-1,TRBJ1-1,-,CSVGVGTEAFF,TGCAGCGTTGGCGTCGGCACTGAAGCTTTCTTT
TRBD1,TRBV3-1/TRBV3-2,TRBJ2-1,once,CASSSYTGGGEQFF,TGTGCCAGCAGCTCGTACACAGGGGGCGGTGAGCAGTTCTTC